One sample yielded the 3 T cell receptor beta chains listed below, sequenced in a study of blood T cell repertoires in COVID-19. Profiling relied on immunoSEQ multiplex PCR, and the TCRdb table lists in-frame clones only, not all of them. Found here are 150,000 to 250,000 clones, 65% to 85% of them singletons; the top ten hold 6.5% to 9.5%. Sequenced material: PBMCs or T cells enriched from blood (not recorded which). The receptors here all came from a man aged 40-55 years who had recovered from COVID-19.

The chain links TRBV7-9 to TRBJ1-2; TRBD1 matches 7 bases. CDR3 length: 14 amino acids. Trimming at V came to 3 bases and at J to 2 bases, leaving 3 bases not matched to a gene. CDR1 SEHNR and CDR2 FQNEAQ come from the germline V gene (reference sequence). The CDR3: CASSLTGPNYGYTF. CDR3 in DNA: TGTGCCAGCAGCTTGACAGGGCCCAACTATGGCTACACCTTC.

V gene TRBV5-1 combines with J gene TRBJ1-1; 9 bases agree with TRBD1. CDR3 length: 14 residues. Germline-derived CDR1 and CDR2 are SGHRS and YFSETQ. The ends lost 1 base at V and 6 bases at J; junction bases unmatched: 4. Written as DNA, the CDR3 is TGCGCCAGCAGCTTGACAGGGGGCGCATCTGAAGCTTTCTTT. It yields the protein CASSLTGGASEAFF.

This clone was counted only a few times. The chain joins TRBV19 to TRBJ1-1; 9 nucleotides line up with TRBD1. The V gene end was trimmed by 6 bases and the J gene end by 4 bases; junction bases not matched to a gene: 15. Germline-derived CDR1 and CDR2 are LNHDA and SQIVND (reference sequence). The CDR3 covers 17 residues. CDR3: CASRLHGTGSFGTEAFF. As DNA, the CDR3 is TGTGCCAGTAGGCTCCACGGGACAGGGAGTTTTGGCACTGAAGCTTTCTTT.